This T cell receptor (beta chain) came from a study of OX40 agonist ivuxolimab in advanced cancers. Some background on the complete study: Ivuxolimab was an agonistic, fully human IgG2 monoclonal antibody directed against OX40 (CD134), a costimulatory receptor. Intravenous ivuxolimab was administered to patients every 2 weeks at six dose levels: 0.01, 0.1, 0.3, 1.5, 3 and 10 mg/kg. Of the roughly 50 dose-escalation patients, hepatocellular carcinoma was present in roughly 19, melanoma in roughly 15, renal cell carcinoma in 9 and head and neck cancer in 9. In the dose-escalation cohort, 70% to 85% of patients were male, and the mean age was around 60 years, with a range of roughly 20 to 85. Prior anti-PD-1, anti-PD-L1 or anti-CTLA-4 therapy was permitted, and 35% to 40% of dose-escalation patients had received checkpoint inhibitors. Partial responses occurred in three dose-escalation patients: two with cutaneous melanoma and one with hepatocellular carcinoma. Peripheral TCRbeta sequencing aimed to test whether ivuxolimab altered TCR sequence diversity and caused clonal T-cell expansion. The paper describes the monotherapy dose-escalation part (N ≈ 52 patients) of the phase I trial of ivuxolimab.

The germline V gene provides CDR1 MDHEN and CDR2 SYDVKM. The CDR3 starts with the cysteine, ends with the phenylalanine, and has 15 residues. Of the read, only the CDR3 DNA is kept; its 45 bases are in frame from base 1. Cut back by 2 bases and 7 bases, the V and J ends lie 15 bases apart. To sequence the TCRbeta CDR3 region, genomic DNA was isolated from the sorted cells. TCRbeta CDR3 regions were sequenced using the immunoSEQ Assay. TCRdb provides this immuneACCESS table in a form limited to in-frame rearrangements. Some clones are lacking; in checked studies, under half of them reflect an unresolved V gene, and why the rest are absent is not known. The sample data list more than 60,000 clones, and around 81% of these were observed just once. Around 4.5% of the sample is held by the ten biggest clonotypes. The investigation overall reported the following: Low levels of normalized T-cell clonal expansion were also shown by some nonresponding patients. Antigen specificity was not determined for the clonally expanded peripheral T cells. After ivuxolimab, CD8+ T cells had more expanded clones than CD4+ T cells on average. At doses of 0.1 to 3.0 mg/kg, clonal expansion of both CD4+ and CD8+ blood T cells was observed from baseline to week 6. In partial responders in the 0.1-3.0 mg/kg groups, normalized peripheral clonal expansion was found to be among the lowest, especially among CD8+ T cells.

The trial excluded patients who had a history of autoimmune disease or who were on systemic immunosuppression. Peripheral blood for TCR sequencing was collected from all dose cohorts at baseline, on cycle 4 day 1, and on cycle 7 day 1. The samples were taken from a phase I, first-in-human, multicenter, open-label dose-escalation trial of ivuxolimab. Adults with locally advanced or metastatic head and neck squamous cell, hepatocellular, melanoma or renal cell carcinoma were enrolled in the trial. Before TCR sequencing, CD4+ T cells and CD8+ T cells from peripheral blood were sorted into separate populations. Note on this clone: Its antigen has not been determined. No base quality values were provided; no much bigger clone lies one nucleotide off.

Rearrangement joined TRBV28 to TRBJ2-1; possibly the D gene is TRBD2, per 7 matching bases. Sequencing was performed on CD4+ or CD8+ T cells sorted from blood, taken in a trial of the OX40 agonist ivuxolimab. The receptor was derived from an adult with an advanced solid tumor such as melanoma, head and neck, liver or kidney cancer. The CDR3 region has the sequence CASSLAGAGRNEQFF. The DNA sequence is given as TGTGCCAGCAGTTTAGCGGGGGCCGGTAGGAATGAGCAGTTCTTC. Extended through the reference TRBV28 and TRBJ2-1 proteins, this CDR3 yields the full variable domain: DVKVTQSSRYLVKRTGEKVFLECVQDMDHENMFWYRQDPGLGLRLIYFSYDVKMKEKGDIPEGYSVSREKKERFSLILESASTNQTSMYLCASSLAGAGRNEQFFGPGTRLTVL.